These 8 T cell receptor beta chains were sequenced from one sample in a study of blood T cells in healthy people across ages. It was with a sample-barcoded 5' primer and a J-beta primer mix that a second PCR of about 6 to 11 cycles was run. TCRdb reprocessed the 5' RACE reads with MiXCR, giving one entry per CDR3 protein. The table shows nearly 800,000 distinct CDR3 sequences, with just under 25% occurring only once. These sequences were also reported in another study, on T cells of mothers and their children.

The sequencing sample was made of blood. The receptors were sampled from a boy between 10 and 17 years old in good health.

This clonotype was counted between two and nine times. This chain uses TRBV24-1 with TRBJ1-2; 8 nucleotides agree with TRBD1. Germline V gives CDR1 KGHDR, CDR2 SFDVKD. V trimming: 3 bases; J trimming: 2 bases; junction bases outside the gene matches: 1. This CDR3 is 14 amino acids long. CDR3: CATSDRTGNYGYTF. The CDR3 DNA reads as TGTGCCACCAGTGATCGGACAGGGAACTATGGCTACACCTTC.

V and J are TRBV6-4 and TRBJ2-5; D is ambiguous. The assigned J gene may be wrong: the sequence end matches TRBJ2-7 better. The CDR3 runs 13 residues. Per germline, CDR1 MRHNA and CDR2 SNTAGT. CDR3 DNA sequence: TGTGCCAGCAGTGACTCGAGATCCTACGAGCAGTACTTC. This translates into CASSDSRSYEQYF.

The DNA for the CDR3 is TGTGCCAGCAGTCCCTCTAGCGGGGGATTGTGGGGTGAGCAGTTCTTC. Residues: CASSPSSGGLWGEQFF. V and J are TRBV12-3 or TRBV12-4 and TRBJ2-1, with 10 bases matching TRBD2. CDR3 size: 16 residues. V lost 5 bases and J lost 9; bases outside the gene matches: 13.

In its sample, this clonotype was seen a few times. The rearrangement uses TRBV5-1 and TRBJ2-5; no clear D. Trimming left V 1 base short and J 2 bases short, with 15 bases between. CDR1 is SGHRS and CDR2 is YFSETQ in the germline V gene. CDR3 size: 16 residues. CDR3 in amino acids: CASSLSIAERQETQYF. CDR3 bases: TGCGCCAGCAGCTTGAGTATCGCAGAAAGACAAGAGACCCAGTACTTC.

The chain carries TRBV4-3 and TRBJ1-3; D not resolved. This CDR3 is built from 18 residues. CDR1 LGHNA and CDR2 YSLEER come from the germline V gene. The V and J ends lost 0 bases and 0 bases respectively, with 15 bases between them. The CDR3 bases are TGCGCCAGCAGCCAAGATACCGCTGGGGAGCTCTCTGGAAACACCATATATTTT. Translating gives CASSQDTAGELSGNTIYF.

This chain links TRBV29-1 with TRBJ2-1; D ambiguous. Germline CDR1 SQVTM, CDR2 ANQGSEA. CDR3 size: 11 residues. The V end was cut by 6 bases, the J end by 4 bases, with 7 bases between. CDR3 nucleotide sequence: TGCAGCGTCGTCCCTTACAATGAGCAGTTCTTC. Translating gives CSVVPYNEQFF.

This clonotype was observed a single time. The chain joins TRBV11-2 to TRBJ2-7; possibly TRBD2 for D (6 bases). Germline V gene sequence: CDR1 SGHAT, CDR2 FQNNGV. The CDR3 has 17 residues. The V and J ends lost 3 bases and 3 bases respectively, with 21 bases between them. The CDR3 DNA reads TGTGCCAGCAGCTTTAAGGATCGACCGGAGGGTTTCTACGAGCAGTACTTC. Translating gives CASSFKDRPEGFYEQYF.

On this clonotype itself: A junction boundary mismatches the germline segment, possibly from a read error. The rearrangement joins TRBV28 to TRBJ1-4; D gene ambiguous. The length of the CDR3 is 16 residues. Germline lookup yields CDR1 MDHEN and CDR2 SYDVKM. The CDR3 region has the DNA TGTGCCAGCAGCACATACAAGGGCAGAGAGAATGAAAAGCTGTTTTTT. This encodes CASSTYKGRENEKLFF.